The rows below give T cell receptor beta chains drawn from one sample of a study of CD8 T cells in ankylosing spondylitis. MiXCR was run by TCRdb on the 5' RACE reads, yielding one entry per CDR3 protein. Among about 310,000 distinct CDR3 sequences listed, around 20% were seen once. The sample was blood, either unsorted or a sorted T cell fraction (not recorded which). These receptors were collected from a female donor with ankylosing spondylitis or in good health (not recorded which). Both conserved end residues are part of each CDR3. The D gene is left open where the match is weak.

D	length	V	J	CDR3
TRBD1	18	TRBV5-1	TRBJ2-7	CASSLALTGAKSRYEQYF
.	13	TRBV20-1	TRBJ2-5	CSAPGLPDKTQYF
.	12	TRBV20-1	TRBJ1-1	CSASWVTTEAFF
TRBD2	14	TRBV28	TRBJ2-1	CASRPGGPSGSLFF
TRBD2	17	TRBV28	TRBJ2-1	CASSLVASGSWGNEQFF
TRBD1	13	TRBV2	TRBJ2-7	CASSRQGWHEQYF
.	14	TRBV6-1	TRBJ1-5	CASNLGTGNQPQHF
TRBD2	16	TRBV6-5	TRBJ2-7	CASSYSASGRVYEQYF
.	13	TRBV5-1	TRBJ2-7	CASSLEGSYEQYF
.	15	TRBV7-7	TRBJ2-2	CASSDRLGNTGELFF
TRBD2	14	TRBV24-1	TRBJ2-1	CATSDTLAGDEQFF
.	14	TRBV20-1	TRBJ2-3	CSARDVADTDTQYF
TRBD2	15	TRBV10-3	TRBJ2-5	CAISPGSGRAETQYF
.	15	TRBV15	TRBJ2-4	CATSRDLVAKNIQYF
TRBD2	14	TRBV20-1	TRBJ2-1	CSAAGTTLINEQFF
.	17	TRBV3-1	TRBJ1-1	CASSLLGRTEDNTEAFF
.	15	TRBV12-3/TRBV12-4	TRBJ2-1	CASAAHWTLYNEQFF
.	13	TRBV3-1	TRBJ1-1	CASSRRMNTEAFF
.	16	TRBV6-2/TRBV6-3	TRBJ2-1	CASSYKGGVPYNEQFF
TRBD1	13	TRBV12-3/TRBV12-4	TRBJ1-6	CASKTGVNSPLHF
.	13	TRBV29-1	TRBJ2-4	CSVLTGGRNIQYF
.	12	TRBV20-1	TRBJ1-1	CSAEFGGTEAFF
.	13	TRBV6-1	TRBJ2-3	CASQRRSTDTQYF
.	12	TRBV5-1	TRBJ2-3	CASSLEEGTQYF
.	15	TRBV20-1	TRBJ2-3	CSARVVADITDTQYF
.	14	TRBV7-9	TRBJ2-6	CASRRESGANVLTF
TRBD2	16	TRBV10-3	TRBJ2-1	CAISESTRGENNEQFF
TRBD1	13	TRBV10-1	TRBJ2-7	CASSLDRGREQYF
.	15	TRBV12-3/TRBV12-4	TRBJ2-3	CASSFMREARVTQYF
.	14	TRBV15	TRBJ1-1	CATSRDGGLTEAFF
TRBD2	14	TRBV6-5	TRBJ2-5	CASSVLAGFETQYF
.	11	TRBV13	TRBJ2-7	CASSSRYEQYF
.	14	TRBV7-9	TRBJ2-1	CASSNRDSRNEQFF
.	11	TRBV24-1	TRBJ2-7	CATSDGYEQYF
.	13	TRBV29-1	TRBJ1-2	CITLGGEDYGYTF
TRBD2	16	TRBV18	TRBJ2-2	CASSPNLAGAFGELFF
.	18	TRBV6-5	TRBJ2-1	CASSSAVSVTSSYNEQFF
TRBD2	16	TRBV11-2	TRBJ2-7	CASSLDSGKSSYEQYF
.	13	TRBV24-1	TRBJ2-1	CATRGDPYNEQFF
TRBD2	16	TRBV10-3	TRBJ2-7	CAISGTSSFGPYEQYF
.	13	TRBV6-2/TRBV6-3	TRBJ1-2	CASSYPQMSGYTF
TRBD1	14	TRBV12-3/TRBV12-4	TRBJ1-2	CASSTGTGSYGYTF
.	15	TRBV4-3	TRBJ1-1	CASSQEIRMNTEAFF
TRBD1	13	TRBV20-1	TRBJ2-7	CSASPTGEYEQYF
TRBD2	16	TRBV6-4	TRBJ2-3	CASTRAGGPLTDTQYF
.	16	TRBV12-3/TRBV12-4	TRBJ2-2	CDSSPLEGRGNGELFF
.	15	TRBV6-5	TRBJ1-6	CASSYWQGINSPLHF
TRBD1	18	TRBV7-9	TRBJ1-3	CASSPGWGTEYSGNTIYF
.	12	TRBV29-1	TRBJ2-1	CSVEDGVNEQFF
.	15	TRBV20-1	TRBJ1-6	CSADPGRSYNSPLHF
TRBD2	17	TRBV5-6	TRBJ2-1	CASSPELAVSGGYEQFF